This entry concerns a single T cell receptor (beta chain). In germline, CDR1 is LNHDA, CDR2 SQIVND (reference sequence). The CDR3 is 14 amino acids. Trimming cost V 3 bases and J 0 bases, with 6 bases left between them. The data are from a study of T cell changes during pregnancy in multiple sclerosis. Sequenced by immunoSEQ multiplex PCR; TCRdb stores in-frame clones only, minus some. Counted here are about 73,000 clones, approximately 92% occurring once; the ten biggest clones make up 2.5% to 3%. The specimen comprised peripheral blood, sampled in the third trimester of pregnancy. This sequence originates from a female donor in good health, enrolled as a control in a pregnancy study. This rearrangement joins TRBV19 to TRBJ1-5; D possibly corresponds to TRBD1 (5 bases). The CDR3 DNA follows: TGTGCCAGTAGTATGACAGCTAGCAATCAGCCCCAGCATTTT. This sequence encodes CASSMTASNQPQHF.